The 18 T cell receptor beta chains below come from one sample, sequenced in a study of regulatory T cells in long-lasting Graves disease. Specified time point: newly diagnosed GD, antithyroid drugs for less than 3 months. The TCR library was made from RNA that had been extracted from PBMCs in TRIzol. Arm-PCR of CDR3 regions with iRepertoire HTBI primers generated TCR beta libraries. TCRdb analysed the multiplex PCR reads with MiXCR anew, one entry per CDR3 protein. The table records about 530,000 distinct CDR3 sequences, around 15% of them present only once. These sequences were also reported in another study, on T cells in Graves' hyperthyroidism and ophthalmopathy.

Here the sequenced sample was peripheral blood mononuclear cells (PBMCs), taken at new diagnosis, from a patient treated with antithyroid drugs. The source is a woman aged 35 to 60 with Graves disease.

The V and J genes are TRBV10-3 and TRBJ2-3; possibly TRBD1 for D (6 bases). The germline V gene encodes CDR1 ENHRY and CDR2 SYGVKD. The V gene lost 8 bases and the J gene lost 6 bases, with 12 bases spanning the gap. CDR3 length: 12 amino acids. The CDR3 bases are TGTGCCATCGGGGGCCAACCCGATACGCAGTATTTT. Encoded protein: CAIGGQPDTQYF.

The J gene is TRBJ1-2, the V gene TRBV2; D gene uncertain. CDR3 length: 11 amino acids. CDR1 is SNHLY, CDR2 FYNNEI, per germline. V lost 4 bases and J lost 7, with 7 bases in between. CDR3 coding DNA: TGTGCCAGCAGTGGCGAGGGTGGCTACACCTTC. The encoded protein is CASSGEGGYTF.

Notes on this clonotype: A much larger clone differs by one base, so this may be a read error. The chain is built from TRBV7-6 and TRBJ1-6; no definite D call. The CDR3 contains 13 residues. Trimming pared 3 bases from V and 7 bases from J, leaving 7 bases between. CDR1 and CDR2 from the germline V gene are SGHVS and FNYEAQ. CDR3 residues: CASSFEVNSPLHF. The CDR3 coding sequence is TGTGCCAGCAGCTTTGAAGTGAATTCACCCCTCCACTTT.

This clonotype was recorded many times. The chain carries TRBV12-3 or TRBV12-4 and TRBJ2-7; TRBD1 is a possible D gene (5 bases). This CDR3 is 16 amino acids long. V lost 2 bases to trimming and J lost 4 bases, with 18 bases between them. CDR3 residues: CASSLLSRQGTYEQYF. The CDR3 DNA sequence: TGTGCCAGCAGTTTACTATCTAGGCAGGGAACTTACGAGCAGTACTTC.

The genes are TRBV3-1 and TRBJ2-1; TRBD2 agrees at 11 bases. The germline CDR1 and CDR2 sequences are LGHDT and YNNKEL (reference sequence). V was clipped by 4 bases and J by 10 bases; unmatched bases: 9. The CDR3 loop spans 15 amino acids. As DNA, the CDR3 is TGTGCCAGCAGCCTCGGGCTAGCGGGGGGCGAGGAGCAGTTCTTC. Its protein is CASSLGLAGGEEQFF.

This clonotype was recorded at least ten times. The CDR3 DNA is TGCAGTGCTACTCAGGGGGGTTGGACTGAAGCTTTCTTT. The encoded protein is CSATQGGWTEAFF. The chain couples TRBV20-1 to TRBJ1-1; 7 bases map to TRBD1. Trimming took 4 bases from V and 5 from J; bases not matched to a gene: 7. The CDR3 has 13 residues. CDR1 is DFQATT and CDR2 is SNEGSKA in the germline V gene (reference sequence).

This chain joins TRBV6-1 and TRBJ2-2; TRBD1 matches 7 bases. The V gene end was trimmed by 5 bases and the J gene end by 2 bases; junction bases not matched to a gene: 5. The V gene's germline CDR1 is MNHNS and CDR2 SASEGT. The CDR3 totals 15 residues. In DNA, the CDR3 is TGTGCCAGCAGTCAGGGACAGAAAAACACCGGGGAGCTGTTTTTT. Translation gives CASSQGQKNTGELFF.

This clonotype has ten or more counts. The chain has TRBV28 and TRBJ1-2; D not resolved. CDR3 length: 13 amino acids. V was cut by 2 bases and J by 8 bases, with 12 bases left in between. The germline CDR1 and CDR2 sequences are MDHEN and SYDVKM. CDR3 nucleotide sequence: TGTGCCAGCAGTTTAGTCCCCGGGCGCGGCTACACCTTC. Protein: CASSLVPGRGYTF.

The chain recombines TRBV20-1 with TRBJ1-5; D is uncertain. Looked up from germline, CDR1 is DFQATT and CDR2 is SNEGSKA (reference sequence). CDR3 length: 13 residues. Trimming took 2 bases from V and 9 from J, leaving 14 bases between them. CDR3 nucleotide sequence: TGCAGTGCTAGATTTGGGATTGGTGGGCCCCAGCATTTT. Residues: CSARFGIGGPQHF.

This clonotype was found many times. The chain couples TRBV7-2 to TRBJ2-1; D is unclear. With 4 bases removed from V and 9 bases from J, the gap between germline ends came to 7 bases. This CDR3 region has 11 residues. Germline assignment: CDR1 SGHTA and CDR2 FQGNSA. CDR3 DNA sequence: TGTGCCAGCAGCTCGCTGGTTGAGCAGTTCTTC. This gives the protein CASSSLVEQFF.

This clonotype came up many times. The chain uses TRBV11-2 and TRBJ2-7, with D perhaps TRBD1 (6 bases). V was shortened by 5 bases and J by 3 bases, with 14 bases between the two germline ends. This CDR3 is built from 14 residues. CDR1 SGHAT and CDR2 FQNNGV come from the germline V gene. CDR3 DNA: TGTGCCAGCAGCCGAGGGACATCCAACTACGAGCAGTACTTC. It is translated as CASSRGTSNYEQYF.

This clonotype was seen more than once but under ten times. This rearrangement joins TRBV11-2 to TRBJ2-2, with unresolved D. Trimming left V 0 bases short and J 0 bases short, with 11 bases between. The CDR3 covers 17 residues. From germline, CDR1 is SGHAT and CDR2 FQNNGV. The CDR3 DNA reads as TGTGCCAGCAGCTTAGATCCCGGCAGGCCGAACACCGGGGAGCTGTTTTTT. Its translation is CASSLDPGRPNTGELFF.

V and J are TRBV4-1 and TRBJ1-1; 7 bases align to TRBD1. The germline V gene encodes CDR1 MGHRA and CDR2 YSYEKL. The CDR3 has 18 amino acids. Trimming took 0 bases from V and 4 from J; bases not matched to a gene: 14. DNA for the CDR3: TGCGCCAGCAGCCAAGAGATCGGACAGGACCGGTGGAGCACTGAAGCTTTCTTT. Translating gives CASSQEIGQDRWSTEAFF.

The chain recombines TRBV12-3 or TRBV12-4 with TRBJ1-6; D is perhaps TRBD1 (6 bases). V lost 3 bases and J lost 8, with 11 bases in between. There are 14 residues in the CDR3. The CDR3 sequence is CASSFMPGDSPLHF. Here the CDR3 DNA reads TGTGCCAGCAGTTTTATGCCAGGGGATTCACCCCTCCACTTT.

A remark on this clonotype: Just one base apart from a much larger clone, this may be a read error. CDR3 residues: CAGSWDTDTQYF. The CDR3 bases are TGTGCCGGCAGTTGGGACACAGATACGCAGTATTTT. This rearrangement joins TRBV12-3 or TRBV12-4 to TRBJ2-3; D unresolved. The CDR3 totals 12 residues.

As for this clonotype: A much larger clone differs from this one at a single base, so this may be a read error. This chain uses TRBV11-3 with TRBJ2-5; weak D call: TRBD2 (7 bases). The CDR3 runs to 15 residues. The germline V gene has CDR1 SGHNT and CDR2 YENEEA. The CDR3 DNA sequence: TGTGCCAGCAGCTTATCGGGGGGCGGGCGAGAGTCCCAGTACTTC. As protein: CASSLSGGGRESQYF.

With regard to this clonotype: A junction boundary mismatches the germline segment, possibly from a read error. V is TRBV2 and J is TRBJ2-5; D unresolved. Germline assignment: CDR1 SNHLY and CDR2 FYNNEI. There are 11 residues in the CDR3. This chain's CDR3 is CTSSLGETQYF. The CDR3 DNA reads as TGTACCAGCAGCTTAGGCGAGACCCAGTACTTC.

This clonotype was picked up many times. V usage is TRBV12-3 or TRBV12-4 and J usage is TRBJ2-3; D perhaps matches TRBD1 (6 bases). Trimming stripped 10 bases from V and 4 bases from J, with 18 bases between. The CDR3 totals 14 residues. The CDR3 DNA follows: TGTGCCACCGCTGTACAGGGAGTCCCAGATACGCAGTATTTT. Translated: CATAVQGVPDTQYF.